The 22 T cell receptor beta chains below come from one sample, sequenced in a study of radiotherapy plus CTLA-4 blockade in lung cancer. Measured with immunoSEQ multiplex PCR; TCRdb has only the in-frame clones, and not every one. The sample includes approximately 80,000 clones, approximately 84% of them seen just once. The sample here was peripheral blood, taken from a patient treated with radiotherapy plus ipilimumab. The receptors were sampled from a human donor with non-small cell lung cancer who had stable disease on radiotherapy plus ipilimumab.

CDR3 residues: CASSFAGTGELFF. For the CDR3, the DNA is TGTGCCAGCAGTTTCGCAGGGACCGGGGAGCTGTTTTTT. This chain connects TRBV28 to TRBJ2-2; tentative D call: TRBD1 (5 bases). The CDR3 runs to 13 residues. V dropped 3 bases and J dropped 5 bases, with 7 bases sitting between them. The germline gives CDR1 MDHEN, CDR2 SYDVKM.

The chain is built from TRBV19 and TRBJ1-2; TRBD1 might be the D (6 bases). CDR1 is LNHDA and CDR2 is SQIVND in the germline V gene (reference sequence). Between the trimmed V and J ends, which lost 3 bases and 7 bases, there was a span of 12 bases. This CDR3 region has 13 residues. The CDR3 sequence: CASSIQGYSGYTF. CDR3 DNA sequence: TGTGCCAGTAGTATTCAGGGGTACTCTGGCTACACCTTC.

The chain links TRBV13 to TRBJ2-7; D may be TRBD2 (5 bases). Deletions cut 6 bases from V and 5 bases from J, with 11 bases between. Germline CDR1 and CDR2: PRHDT and FYEKMQ (reference sequence). This CDR3 contains 12 residues. The CDR3 region has the DNA TGTGCCAGCAGTCGGGGAGTAAACGAGCAGTACTTC. This sequence encodes CASSRGVNEQYF.

The chain has TRBV4-1 and TRBJ2-6, with 8 bases fitting TRBD1. CDR1 and CDR2 (germline): MGHRA, YSYEKL. J gave up 2 bases and V 4 bases, and 10 bases lay outside the gene matches. The length of the CDR3 is 18 residues. The CDR3: CASSPMTGEEAGANVLTF. CDR3 nucleotide sequence: TGCGCCAGCAGCCCCATGACAGGGGAAGAGGCTGGGGCCAACGTCCTGACTTTC.

The V call is TRBV11-2, the J call TRBJ1-5; the match to TRBD1 covers 9 bases. The germline gives CDR1 SGHAT, CDR2 FQNNGV. The ends lost 3 bases at V and 5 bases at J; junction bases unmatched: 8. This CDR3 region has 16 residues. CDR3 region: CASSLGGTGTHQPQHF. The CDR3 DNA follows: TGTGCCAGCAGCTTGGGGGGGACAGGGACCCATCAGCCCCAGCATTTT.

The rearrangement uses TRBV9 and TRBJ2-1, with 12 bases lining up with TRBD2. V lost 0 bases and J lost 8; bases outside the gene matches: 3. CDR1 and CDR2 from the germline V gene are SGDLS and YYNGEE. This CDR3 is 15 amino acids long. Written as DNA, the CDR3 is TGTGCCAGCAGCGTAGTGTCTAGCGGGAGGGATGAGCAGTTCTTC. It codes for CASSVVSSGRDEQFF.

This clone was seen only a few times. The chain links TRBV4-1 to TRBJ1-1, with 10 positions matching TRBD1. V shed 0 bases, J shed 11 bases, and the junction held 15 bases outside the gene matches. CDR3 length equals 17 residues. The germline gives CDR1 MGHRA, CDR2 YSYEKL. As DNA, the CDR3 is TGCGCCAGCAGCCAAGAAGAGAGGGTGGGACAGGGGCTGCGTGCTTTCTTT. This codes for CASSQEERVGQGLRAFF.

This clone occurred a few times. V usage is TRBV5-1 and J usage is TRBJ1-4, with a weak D call TRBD1 (6 bases). This CDR3 is 15 amino acids long. V shed 5 bases and J shed 10 bases, with 21 bases lying between them. CDR1 is SGHRS and CDR2 is YFSETQ in the germline V gene. The CDR3: CASSDRWKVGRKLFF. CDR3 in DNA: TGCGCCAGCAGTGACAGGTGGAAAGTTGGTAGAAAACTGTTTTTT.

The gene calls are TRBV5-1 and TRBJ1-4; TRBD1 agrees at 10 bases. Germline trimming cut 4 bases from V and 1 base from J; bases unmatched to any gene: 4. CDR1 SGHRS and CDR2 YFSETQ come from the germline V gene. The CDR3 length is 16 residues. CDR3 sequence reads: CASSLRTGGTNEKLFF. CDR3 DNA sequence: TGCGCCAGCAGCCTACGGACAGGGGGAACTAATGAAAAACTGTTTTTT. The variable domain in full, completed from reference TRBV5-1 and TRBJ1-4, reads KAGVTQTPRYLIKTRGQQVTLSCSPISGHRSVSWYQQTPGQGLQFLFEYFSETQRNKGNFPGRFSGRQFSNSRSEMNVSTLELGDSALYLCASSLRTGGTNEKLFFGSGTQLSVL.

J is TRBJ1-5 and V is TRBV7-2, with D possibly being TRBD1 (5 bases). The length of the CDR3 is 18 residues. V was pared by 2 bases and J by 0 bases, with 17 bases between. Germline V gene lookup returns CDR1 SGHTA and CDR2 FQGNSA. The CDR3 is CASSLMVGPRDSNQPQHF. CDR3 DNA: TGTGCCAGCAGCTTAATGGTGGGGCCGCGGGATAGCAATCAGCCCCAGCATTTT.

The chain recombines TRBV5-1 with TRBJ2-1, with D perhaps TRBD1 (7 bases). There are 16 residues in the CDR3. Germline lookup yields CDR1 SGHRS and CDR2 YFSETQ. Trimming took off 0 bases at V and 3 bases at J, with 13 bases between the two ends. CDR3 residues: CASSLGGTDYYNEQFF. The CDR3 DNA follows: TGCGCCAGCAGCTTGGGCGGGACAGATTACTACAATGAGCAGTTCTTC.

The chain carries TRBV27 and TRBJ2-2, with D unresolved. Trimming took off 5 bases at V and 0 bases at J, with 7 bases between the two ends. Germline loops: CDR1 MNHEY, CDR2 SMNVEV (reference sequence). The CDR3 spans 14 residues. The CDR3, as DNA: TGTGCCAGCAGTCCACCTACGAACACCGGGGAGCTGTTTTTT. This gives the protein CASSPPTNTGELFF.

The V and J genes are TRBV21-1 and TRBJ2-7. TRBV21-1 is described as a pseudogene. The CDR3 has 16 residues. CDR3 sequence reads: CASSKVGILDSYEQYF. CDR3 coding DNA: TGTGCCAGCAGCAAAGTGGGGATTCTCGACTCCTACGAGCAGTACTTC.

This clone was seen just once. The V gene is TRBV7-3, the J gene TRBJ2-1; TRBD2 is a possible D gene (6 bases). Germline CDR1 is SGHTA and CDR2 is FQGTGA. The CDR3 contains 14 residues. The V and J ends lost 4 bases and 9 bases respectively, with 16 bases between them. Here the CDR3 reads CASSYTPLAPEQFF. The CDR3 coding sequence is TGTGCCAGCAGCTACACCCCGCTAGCGCCTGAGCAGTTCTTC.

The chain has TRBV7-6 and TRBJ2-5; D uncertain. Trimming took off 5 bases at V and 5 bases at J, with 15 bases between the two ends. The CDR3 sequence is 14 residues long. Germline values: CDR1 SGHVS, CDR2 FNYEAQ. CDR3 loop: CASSPIVGVETQYF. Here the CDR3 DNA reads TGTGCCAGCAGCCCCATCGTTGGGGTGGAGACCCAGTACTTC.

The J gene is TRBJ1-1, the V gene TRBV30; unclear D gene. Trimming shortened V by 5 bases and J by 4 bases, and 8 bases separated the two germline ends. Germline V gene data show CDR1 as GTSNPN and CDR2 as SVGIG (reference sequence). There are 11 residues in the CDR3. CDR3 coding DNA: TGTGCCTGGGTATGGAGCACTGAAGCTTTCTTT. This translates into CAWVWSTEAFF. The variable domain in full, with the rest retrieved from reference TRBV30 and TRBJ1-1, is SQTIHQWPATLVQPVGSPLSLECTVEGTSNPNLYWYRQAAGRGLQLLFYSVGIGQISSEVPQNLSASRPQDRQFILSSKKLLLSDSGFYLCAWVWSTEAFFGQGTRLTVV.

This rearrangement joins TRBV19 to TRBJ1-5; D uncertain. Trimming shortened V by 0 bases and J by 0 bases, and 9 bases separated the two germline ends. The CDR3 extends over 16 amino acids. Germline V gives CDR1 LNHDA, CDR2 SQIVND (reference sequence). For the CDR3, the DNA is TGTGCCAGTAGTATAGACTCGCACATTAGCAATCAGCCCCAGCATTTT. It yields the protein CASSIDSHISNQPQHF.

V gene TRBV5-1 combines with J gene TRBJ2-7; 8 bases are shared with TRBD1. The CDR3 loop spans 14 amino acids. Germline CDR1 and CDR2: SGHRS and YFSETQ. V was pared by 0 bases and J by 6 bases, with 5 bases of the junction left unmatched. CDR3 sequence reads: CASSLDRGFGEQYF. The CDR3 DNA sequence: TGCGCCAGCAGCTTGGACAGGGGGTTTGGCGAGCAGTACTTC.

This rearrangement joins TRBV11-2 to TRBJ2-2; D is ambiguous. With 5 bases removed from V and 3 bases from J, the gap between germline ends came to 10 bases. The germline gives CDR1 SGHAT, CDR2 FQNNGV. This CDR3 contains 14 residues. CDR3 region: CASSLNLYTGELFF. The CDR3 DNA sequence: TGTGCCAGCAGCCTTAACTTGTACACCGGGGAGCTGTTTTTT.

The V and J genes are TRBV5-1 and TRBJ2-1, with a possible D match to TRBD2 (7 bases). Germline loops: CDR1 SGHRS, CDR2 YFSETQ. The CDR3 has 14 residues. Trimming took 6 bases from V and 5 from J, leaving 15 bases between them. The CDR3 sequence: CASNRGAWDNEQFF. DNA of the CDR3: TGCGCCAGCAATCGGGGGGCCTGGGACAATGAGCAGTTCTTC.

The chain joins TRBV5-4 to TRBJ1-2, with TRBD1 matching 7 bases. CDR1 is SGHNT and CDR2 is YYREEE in the germline V gene (reference sequence). V lost 4 bases, J lost 10 bases, and 13 bases stayed unmatched. The CDR3 extends over 14 amino acids. As DNA, the CDR3 is TGTGCCAGCAGCCCTGACAGGGATCCAGTCGCCTACACCTTC. As protein: CASSPDRDPVAYTF.

This chain connects TRBV28 to TRBJ1-2; 9 nucleotides align to TRBD1. J lost 7 bases, V lost 2 bases, and 8 bases had no gene match. This CDR3 has 15 amino acids. The germline CDR1 and CDR2 sequences are MDHEN and SYDVKM. CDR3 sequence reads: CASSLRDRVSLGYTF. Here the CDR3 DNA reads TGTGCCAGCAGTTTACGGGACAGGGTATCGCTTGGCTACACCTTC.